These 9 T cell receptor beta chains share one sample of origin, sequenced in a study of blood T cells in healthy people across ages. Then a second PCR, running about 6 to 12 cycles, was carried out with a sample-barcoded 5' primer and a J-beta primer mix. One entry per CDR3 protein results from TCRdb running MiXCR on the 5' RACE reads. Altogether some 780,000 distinct CDR3 sequences are present, approximately 60% being singletons, with the ten largest covering under 30%. Source material: blood. The receptors stem from a man in his forties in good health.

V usage is TRBV7-2 and J usage is TRBJ2-2; D is perhaps TRBD2 (5 bases). Trimming cost V 2 bases and J 0 bases, with 10 bases left between them. The CDR3 covers 16 residues. Germline assignment: CDR1 SGHTA and CDR2 FQGNSA. CDR3 protein: CASSLPRATNTGELFF. The CDR3, as DNA: TGTGCCAGCAGCTTACCGAGGGCCACGAACACCGGGGAGCTGTTTTTT.

The rearrangement links TRBV18 to TRBJ1-1; D remains ambiguous. In germline, CDR1 is KGHSH, CDR2 LQKENI. Trimming left V 3 bases short and J 4 bases short, with 9 bases between. This CDR3 region has 13 residues. CDR3 in amino acids: CASSPRASTEAFF. Written as DNA, the CDR3 is TGTGCCAGCTCACCGAGGGCAAGCACTGAAGCTTTCTTT.

This clonotype was seen a handful of times. This chain connects TRBV24-1 to TRBJ2-1; tentatively, D is TRBD1 (6 bases). CDR1 and CDR2 (germline): KGHDR, SFDVKD. The length of the CDR3 is 16 residues. Trimming left V 3 bases short and J 2 bases short, with 13 bases between. CDR3 coding DNA: TGTGCCACCAGTGATCCAACAGGGAACCCCTACAATGAGCAGTTCTTC. It translates to CATSDPTGNPYNEQFF.

The rearrangement joins TRBV4-3 to TRBJ2-3, with D maybe TRBD1 (6 bases). Germline V lookup: CDR1 LGHNA, CDR2 YSLEER. CDR3 size: 15 residues. Trimming removed 1 base from V and 2 bases from J, with 10 bases in between. CDR3 nucleotide sequence: TGCGCCAGCAGCCAAGTCAGGGGCAACACAGATACGCAGTATTTT. This translates into CASSQVRGNTDTQYF.

The V gene is TRBV28, the J gene TRBJ2-1; D gene ambiguous. This CDR3 is built from 12 residues. Germline lookup yields CDR1 MDHEN and CDR2 SYDVKM. Between the trimmed V and J ends, which lost 2 bases and 10 bases, there was a span of 9 bases. The CDR3 DNA is TGTGCCAGCAGTTTAATGTTAGGGGAGCAGTTCTTC. Its protein is CASSLMLGEQFF.

The chain has TRBV28 and TRBJ2-7, with D perhaps assigned TRBD1 or TRBD2 (5 bases each). CDR3 length equals 14 residues. The V end lost 6 bases, the J end lost 3 bases, and 15 bases lay between the germline ends. Germline lookup yields CDR1 MDHEN and CDR2 SYDVKM. In DNA form, the CDR3 reads TGTGCCAGCAGCCGTCCGGGACCTCACTACGAGCAGTACTTC. This codes for CASSRPGPHYEQYF.

The chain recombines TRBV28 with TRBJ2-7; possible D gene TRBD2, 6 bases. V dropped 6 bases and J dropped 2 bases, with 14 bases sitting between them. CDR1 is MDHEN, CDR2 SYDVKM, per germline. CDR3 size: 14 residues. CDR3 amino acids: CASSLRDWAYEQYF. CDR3 in DNA: TGTGCCAGCAGCCTTCGGGACTGGGCCTACGAGCAGTACTTC.

The chain employs TRBV4-3 and TRBJ2-2; perhaps TRBD2 as D (6 bases). V was pared by 1 base and J by 1 base, with 16 bases between. The CDR3 consists of 18 residues. From germline, CDR1 is LGHNA and CDR2 YSLEER. CDR3 region: CASSQASGLSGNTGELFF. CDR3 bases: TGCGCCAGCAGCCAAGCTAGTGGGCTTAGCGGGAACACCGGGGAGCTGTTTTTT.

The table lists this clonotype with a few counts. The chain combines TRBV7-6 with TRBJ2-1; a possible D gene is TRBD1 (5 bases). Trimming stripped 2 bases from V and 4 bases from J, with 21 bases between. Per germline, CDR1 SGHVS and CDR2 FNYEAQ. This CDR3 is built from 18 residues. The CDR3 region is CASSLQVAGATIYNEQFF. As DNA, the CDR3 is TGTGCCAGCAGCTTACAGGTGGCTGGGGCTACGATATACAATGAGCAGTTCTTC.